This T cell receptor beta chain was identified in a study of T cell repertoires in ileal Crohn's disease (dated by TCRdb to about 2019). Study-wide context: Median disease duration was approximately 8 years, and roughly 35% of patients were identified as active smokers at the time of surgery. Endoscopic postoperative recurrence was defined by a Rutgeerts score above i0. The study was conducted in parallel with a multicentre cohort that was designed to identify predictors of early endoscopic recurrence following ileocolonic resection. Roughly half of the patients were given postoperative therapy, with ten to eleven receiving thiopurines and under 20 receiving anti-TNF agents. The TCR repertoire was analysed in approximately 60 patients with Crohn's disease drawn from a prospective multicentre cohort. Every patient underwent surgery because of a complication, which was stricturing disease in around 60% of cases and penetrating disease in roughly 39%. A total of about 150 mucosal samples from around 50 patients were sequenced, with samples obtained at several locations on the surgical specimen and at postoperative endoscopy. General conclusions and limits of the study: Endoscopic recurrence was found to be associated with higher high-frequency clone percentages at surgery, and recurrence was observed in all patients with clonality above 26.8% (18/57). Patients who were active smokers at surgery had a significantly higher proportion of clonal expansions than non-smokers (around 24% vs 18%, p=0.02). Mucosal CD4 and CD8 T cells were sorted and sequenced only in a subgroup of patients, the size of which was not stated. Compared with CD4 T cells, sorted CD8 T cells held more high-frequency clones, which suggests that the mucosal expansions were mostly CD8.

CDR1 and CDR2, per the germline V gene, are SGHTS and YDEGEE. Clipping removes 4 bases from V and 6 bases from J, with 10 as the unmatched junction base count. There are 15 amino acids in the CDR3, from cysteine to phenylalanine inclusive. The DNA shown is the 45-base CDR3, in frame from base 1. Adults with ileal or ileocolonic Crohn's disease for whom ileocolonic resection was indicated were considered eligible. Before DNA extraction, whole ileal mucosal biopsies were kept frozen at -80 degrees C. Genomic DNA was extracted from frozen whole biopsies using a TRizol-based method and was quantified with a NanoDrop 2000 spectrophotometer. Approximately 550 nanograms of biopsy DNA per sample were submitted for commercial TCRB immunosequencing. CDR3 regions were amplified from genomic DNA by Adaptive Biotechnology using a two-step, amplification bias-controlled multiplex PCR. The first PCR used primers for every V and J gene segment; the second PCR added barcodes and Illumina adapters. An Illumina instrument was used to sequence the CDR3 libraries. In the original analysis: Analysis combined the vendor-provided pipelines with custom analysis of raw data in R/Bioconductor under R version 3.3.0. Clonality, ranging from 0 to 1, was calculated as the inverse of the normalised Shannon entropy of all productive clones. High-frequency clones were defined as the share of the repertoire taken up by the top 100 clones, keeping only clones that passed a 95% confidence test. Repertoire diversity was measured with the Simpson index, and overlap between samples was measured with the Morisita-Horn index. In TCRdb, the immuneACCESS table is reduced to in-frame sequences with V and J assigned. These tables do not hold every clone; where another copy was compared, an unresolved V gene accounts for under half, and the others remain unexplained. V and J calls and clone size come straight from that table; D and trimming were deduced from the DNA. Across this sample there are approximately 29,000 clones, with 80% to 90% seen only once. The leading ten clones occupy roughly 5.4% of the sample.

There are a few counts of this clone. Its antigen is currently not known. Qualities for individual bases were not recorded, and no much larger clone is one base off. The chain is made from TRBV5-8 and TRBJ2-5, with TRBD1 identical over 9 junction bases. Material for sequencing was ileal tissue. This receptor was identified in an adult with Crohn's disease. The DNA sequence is TGTGCCAGCAGCCCCGGAACCGGACAGGGGAAGACCCAGTACTTC. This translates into CASSPGTGQGKTQYF. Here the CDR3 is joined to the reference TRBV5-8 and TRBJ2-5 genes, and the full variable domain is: EAGVTQSPTHLIKTRGQQATLRCSPISGHTSVYWYQQALGLGLQFLLWYDEGEERNRGNFPPRFSGRQFPNYSSELNVNALELEDSALYLCASSPGTGQGKTQYFGPGTRLLVL.